The 9 T cell receptor beta chains below were found in one sample sequenced in a study of blood T cell repertoires in COVID-19. Repertoires were generated with immunoSEQ multiplex PCR, while TCRdb's copy carries only in-frame clones and drops some. The data show fewer than 250,000 clones, with 86% seen just once and 0.75% to 0.9% held by the top ten. Sequencing used peripheral blood. These receptors were taken from a woman in her seventies with acute or convalescent COVID-19.

The chain couples TRBV5-4 to TRBJ2-2, with 15 bases matching TRBD2. The germline gives CDR1 SGHNT, CDR2 YYREEE (reference sequence). The CDR3 loop spans 14 amino acids. V lost 10 bases, J lost 6 bases, and 4 bases stayed unmatched. The CDR3 loop reads CASGLAGGPGELFF. The CDR3 DNA reads as TGTGCCTCCGGACTAGCGGGAGGGCCCGGGGAGCTGTTTTTT.

This clone showed up just a few times. The V call is TRBV5-6, the J call TRBJ2-3; maybe TRBD1 (6 bases). Germline V lookup: CDR1 SGHDT, CDR2 YYEEEE. V lost 0 bases to trimming and J lost 4 bases, with 15 bases between them. This CDR3 is built from 16 residues. CDR3 DNA: TGTGCCAGCAGCTTGGAGGTTGACAGGAGCGCAGATACGCAGTATTTT. Protein product: CASSLEVDRSADTQYF. Together with reference TRBV5-6 and TRBJ2-3, the CDR3 gives the full variable domain: DAGVTQSPTHLIKTRGQQVTLRCSPKSGHDTVSWYQQALGQGPQFIFQYYEEEERQRGNFPDRFSGHQFPNYSSELNVNALLLGDSALYLCASSLEVDRSADTQYFGPGTRLTVL.

In its sample, this clone was seen once. The chain recombines TRBV10-1 with TRBJ1-1; 10 positions match TRBD1. In germline, CDR1 is WNHNN, CDR2 SYGVQD (reference sequence). V trimming: 6 bases; J trimming: 4 bases; junction bases outside the gene matches: 5. The CDR3 sequence is 14 residues long. The chain's CDR3 is CASSQGQGSTEAFF. The CDR3 DNA reads as TGCGCCAGCAGCCAGGGACAGGGGAGCACTGAAGCTTTCTTT.

The chain uses TRBV6-5 and TRBJ2-7; D is possibly TRBD1 (5 bases). Trimming pared 10 bases from V and 3 bases from J, leaving 16 bases between. CDR3 length: 13 amino acids. CDR1 MNHEY and CDR2 SVGAGI come from the germline V gene. Written as DNA, the CDR3 is TGTGCCACCTCGGCAGGGTCTAGCTACGAGCAGTACTTC. It is translated as CATSAGSSYEQYF.

V gene TRBV4-1 combines with J gene TRBJ1-4; the D is unclear. V lost 1 base to trimming and J lost 8 bases, with 17 bases between them. CDR1 and CDR2 (germline): MGHRA, YSYEKL. CDR3 length: 16 residues. The CDR3 region has the DNA TGCGCCAGCAGCCAAGGGCCGGGCTTGGCGGGAGAAAAACTGTTTTTT. It yields the protein CASSQGPGLAGEKLFF.

The chain employs TRBV18 and TRBJ2-4, with a weak D call TRBD1 (6 bases). The CDR3 runs 14 residues. V gave up 3 bases and J gave up 6 bases, with 12 bases separating them. Germline CDR1 and CDR2: KGHSH and LQKENI. The CDR3 coding sequence is TGTGCCAGCTCACCGGGGGCGCCGGGAAACATTCAGTACTTC. Translation gives CASSPGAPGNIQYF.

The chain joins TRBV10-3 to TRBJ2-7, with TRBD1 matching 11 bases. V trimming: 8 bases; J trimming: 3 bases; junction bases outside the gene matches: 9. Germline CDR1 is ENHRY and CDR2 is SYGVKD. CDR3 length: 15 residues. The CDR3 DNA sequence: TGTGCCATCCTCGGGGACAGGGGGGAACTCTACGAGCAGTACTTC. Its protein product is CAILGDRGELYEQYF.

The CDR3 DNA reads TGTGCCAGCGGGGGACTTGGGGGTAATGGTGAGCAGTTCTTC. Protein product: CASGGLGGNGEQFF. The chain carries TRBV2 and TRBJ2-1; a possible D gene is TRBD2 (6 bases). V lost 8 bases to trimming and J lost 9 bases, with 20 bases between them. This CDR3 comprises 14 residues. Per germline, CDR1 SNHLY and CDR2 FYNNEI.

V usage is TRBV6-5 and J usage is TRBJ1-1; tentative D call: TRBD1 (5 bases). Germline values: CDR1 MNHEY, CDR2 SVGAGI. This CDR3 region has 15 residues. V was pared by 6 bases and J by 3 bases, with 17 bases between. This CDR3 is CASSPIGRGYTEAFF. The CDR3 region has the DNA TGTGCCAGCAGCCCGATTGGGCGGGGGTACACTGAAGCTTTCTTT.